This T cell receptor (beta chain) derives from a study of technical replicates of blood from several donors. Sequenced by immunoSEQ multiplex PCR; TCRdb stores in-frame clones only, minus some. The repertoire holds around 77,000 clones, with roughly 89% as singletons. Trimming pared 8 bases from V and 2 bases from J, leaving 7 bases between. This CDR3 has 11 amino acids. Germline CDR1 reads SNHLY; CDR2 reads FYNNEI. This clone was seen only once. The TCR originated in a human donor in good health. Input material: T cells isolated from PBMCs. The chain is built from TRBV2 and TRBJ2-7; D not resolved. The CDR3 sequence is CASVLAYEQYF. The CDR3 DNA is TGTGCCAGCGTTCTAGCCTACGAGCAGTACTTC.